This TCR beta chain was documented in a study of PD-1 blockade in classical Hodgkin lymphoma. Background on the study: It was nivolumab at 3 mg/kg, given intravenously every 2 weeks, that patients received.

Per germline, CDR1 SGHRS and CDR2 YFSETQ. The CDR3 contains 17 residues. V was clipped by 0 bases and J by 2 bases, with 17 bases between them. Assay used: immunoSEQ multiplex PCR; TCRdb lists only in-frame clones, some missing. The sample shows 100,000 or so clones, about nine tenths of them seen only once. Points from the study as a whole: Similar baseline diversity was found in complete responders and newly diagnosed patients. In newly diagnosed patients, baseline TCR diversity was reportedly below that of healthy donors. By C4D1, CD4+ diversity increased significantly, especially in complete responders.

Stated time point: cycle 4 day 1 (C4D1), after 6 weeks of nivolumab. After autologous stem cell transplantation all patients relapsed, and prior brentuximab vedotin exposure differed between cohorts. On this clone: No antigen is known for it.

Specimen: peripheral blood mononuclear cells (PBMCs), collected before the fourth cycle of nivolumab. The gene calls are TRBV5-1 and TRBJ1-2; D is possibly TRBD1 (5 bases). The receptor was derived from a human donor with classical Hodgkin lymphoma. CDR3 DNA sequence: TGCGCCAGCAGCTTGGCAGGGCGCCCCGAGGAGAACTATGGCTACACCTTC. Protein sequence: CASSLAGRPEENYGYTF.